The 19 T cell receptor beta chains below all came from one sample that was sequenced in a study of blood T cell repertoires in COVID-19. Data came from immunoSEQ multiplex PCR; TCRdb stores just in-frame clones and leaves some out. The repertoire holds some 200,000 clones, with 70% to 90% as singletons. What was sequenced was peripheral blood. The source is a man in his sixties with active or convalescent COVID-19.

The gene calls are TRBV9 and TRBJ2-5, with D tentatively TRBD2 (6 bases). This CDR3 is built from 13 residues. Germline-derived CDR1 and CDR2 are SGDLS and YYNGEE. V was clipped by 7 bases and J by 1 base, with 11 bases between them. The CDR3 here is CASQRGLQETQYF. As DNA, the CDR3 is TGTGCCAGCCAGAGGGGACTCCAAGAGACCCAGTACTTC.

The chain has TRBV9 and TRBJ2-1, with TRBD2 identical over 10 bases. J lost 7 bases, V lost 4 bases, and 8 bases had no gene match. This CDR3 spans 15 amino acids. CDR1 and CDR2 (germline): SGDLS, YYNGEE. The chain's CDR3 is CASSQSGGAENEQFF. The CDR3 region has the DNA TGTGCCAGCAGCCAAAGCGGGGGGGCGGAGAATGAGCAGTTCTTC.

CDR3 sequence reads: CSASKAPYSNQPQHF. Here the CDR3 DNA reads TGCAGTGCTAGTAAAGCCCCTTATAGCAATCAGCCCCAGCATTTT. The chain is built from TRBV20-1 and TRBJ1-5, with no clear D. Germline CDR1 and CDR2: DFQATT and SNEGSKA (reference sequence). CDR3 length: 15 amino acids. Trimming took off 3 bases at V and 0 bases at J, with 12 bases between the two ends.

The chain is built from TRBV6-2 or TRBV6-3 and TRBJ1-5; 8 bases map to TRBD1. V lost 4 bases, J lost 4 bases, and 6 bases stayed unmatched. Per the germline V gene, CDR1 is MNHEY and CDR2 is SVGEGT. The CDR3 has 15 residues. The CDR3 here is CASSSRTGGNQPQHF. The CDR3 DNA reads TGTGCCAGCAGTTCCAGAACAGGGGGGAATCAGCCCCAGCATTTT.

CDR3 sequence: CASSEQGSYNSPLHF. CDR3 nucleotide sequence: TGTGCCAGCAGTGAACAGGGCTCCTATAATTCACCCCTCCACTTT. The chain has TRBV2 and TRBJ1-6; a possible D gene is TRBD1 (5 bases). Trimming removed 2 bases from V and 0 bases from J, with 5 bases in between. The CDR3 length is 15 residues. Germline V gene data show CDR1 as SNHLY and CDR2 as FYNNEI.

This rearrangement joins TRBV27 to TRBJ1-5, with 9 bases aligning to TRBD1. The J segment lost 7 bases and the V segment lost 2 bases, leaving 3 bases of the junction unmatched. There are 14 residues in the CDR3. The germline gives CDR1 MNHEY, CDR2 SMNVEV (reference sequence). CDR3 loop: CASSLDRGRQPQHF. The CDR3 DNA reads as TGTGCCAGCAGTTTAGACAGGGGGAGGCAGCCCCAGCATTTT.

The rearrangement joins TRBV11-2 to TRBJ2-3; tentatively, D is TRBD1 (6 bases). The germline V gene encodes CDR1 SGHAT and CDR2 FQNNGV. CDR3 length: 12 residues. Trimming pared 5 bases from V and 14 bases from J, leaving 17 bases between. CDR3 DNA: TGTGCCAGCAGCGCCACAGGGTATAGTGGGTATTTT. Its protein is CASSATGYSGYF.

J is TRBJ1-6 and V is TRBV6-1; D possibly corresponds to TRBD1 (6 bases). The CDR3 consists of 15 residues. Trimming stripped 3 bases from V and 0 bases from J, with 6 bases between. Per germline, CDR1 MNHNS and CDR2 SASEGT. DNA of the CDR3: TGTGCCAGCAGTGACAGGGGCTCCTATAATTCACCCCTCCACTTT. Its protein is CASSDRGSYNSPLHF.

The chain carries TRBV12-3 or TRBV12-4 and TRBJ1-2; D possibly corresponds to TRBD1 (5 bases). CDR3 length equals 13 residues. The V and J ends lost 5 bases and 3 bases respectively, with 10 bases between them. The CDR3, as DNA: TGTGCCAGCAGTGAACAGGCCGACTATGGCTACACCTTC. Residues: CASSEQADYGYTF.

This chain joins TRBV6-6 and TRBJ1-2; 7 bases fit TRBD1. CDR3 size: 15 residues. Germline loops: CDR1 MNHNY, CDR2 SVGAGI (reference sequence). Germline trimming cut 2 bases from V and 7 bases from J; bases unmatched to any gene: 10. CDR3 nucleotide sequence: TGTGCCAGCAGTTACGGGACAGCGGCGTTGGTTGGCTACACCTTC. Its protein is CASSYGTAALVGYTF.

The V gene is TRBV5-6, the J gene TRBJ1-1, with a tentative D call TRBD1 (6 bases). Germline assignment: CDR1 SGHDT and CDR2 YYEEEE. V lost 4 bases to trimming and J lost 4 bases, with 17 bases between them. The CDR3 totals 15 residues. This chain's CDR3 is CASSPSMRGGTEAFF. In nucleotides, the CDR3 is TGTGCCAGCAGCCCCTCTATGAGAGGGGGCACTGAAGCTTTCTTT.

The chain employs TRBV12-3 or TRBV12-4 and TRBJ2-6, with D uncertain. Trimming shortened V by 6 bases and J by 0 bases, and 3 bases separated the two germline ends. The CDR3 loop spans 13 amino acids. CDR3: CASSRSGANVLTF. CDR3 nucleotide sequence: TGTGCCAGCAGCCGCTCTGGGGCCAACGTCCTGACTTTC.

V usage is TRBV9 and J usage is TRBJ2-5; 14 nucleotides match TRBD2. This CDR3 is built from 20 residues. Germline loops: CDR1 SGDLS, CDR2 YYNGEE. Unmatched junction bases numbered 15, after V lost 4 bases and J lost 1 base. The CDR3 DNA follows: TGTGCCAGCAGCCCCCGGACTAGCGGGGGGTTCCTGGACCCCCAAGAGACCCAGTACTTC. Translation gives CASSPRTSGGFLDPQETQYF.

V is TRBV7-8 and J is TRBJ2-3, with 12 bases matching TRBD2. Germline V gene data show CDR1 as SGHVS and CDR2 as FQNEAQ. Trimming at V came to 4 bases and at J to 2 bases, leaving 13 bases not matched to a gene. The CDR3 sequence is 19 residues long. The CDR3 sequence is CASSSNHGASGGATDTQYF. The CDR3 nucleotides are TGTGCCAGCAGCTCGAACCATGGCGCTAGCGGGGGGGCCACAGATACGCAGTATTTT. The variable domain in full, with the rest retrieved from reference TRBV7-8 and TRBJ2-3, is GAGVSQSPRYKVAKRGQDVALRCDPISGHVSLFWYQQALGQGPEFLTYFQNEAQLDKSGLPSDRFFAERPEGSVSTLKIQRTQQEDSAVYLCASSSNHGASGGATDTQYFGPGTRLTVL.

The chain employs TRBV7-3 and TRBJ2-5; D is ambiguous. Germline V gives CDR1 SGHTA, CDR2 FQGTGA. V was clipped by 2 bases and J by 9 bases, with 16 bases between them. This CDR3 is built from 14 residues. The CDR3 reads CASSLGPTVTAQYF. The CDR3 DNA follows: TGTGCCAGCAGCTTAGGTCCTACAGTTACGGCCCAGTACTTC.

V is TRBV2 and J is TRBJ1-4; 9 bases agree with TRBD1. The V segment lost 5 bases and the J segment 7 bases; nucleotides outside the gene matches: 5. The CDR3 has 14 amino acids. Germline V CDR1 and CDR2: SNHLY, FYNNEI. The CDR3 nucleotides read TGTGCCAGCAGTCTACAGGGGGCGGGTGAAAAACTGTTTTTT. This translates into CASSLQGAGEKLFF. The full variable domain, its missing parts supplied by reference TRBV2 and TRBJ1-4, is EPEVTQTPSHQVTQMGQEVILRCVPISNHLYFYWYRQILGQKVEFLVSFYNNEISEKSEIFDDQFSVERPDGSNFTLKIRSTKLEDSAMYFCASSLQGAGEKLFFGSGTQLSVL.

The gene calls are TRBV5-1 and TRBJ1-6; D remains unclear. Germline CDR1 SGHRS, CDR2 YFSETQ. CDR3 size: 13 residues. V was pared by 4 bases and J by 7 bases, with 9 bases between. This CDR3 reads CASSAALNSPLHF. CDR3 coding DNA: TGCGCCAGCAGCGCGGCTTTAAATTCACCCCTCCACTTT.

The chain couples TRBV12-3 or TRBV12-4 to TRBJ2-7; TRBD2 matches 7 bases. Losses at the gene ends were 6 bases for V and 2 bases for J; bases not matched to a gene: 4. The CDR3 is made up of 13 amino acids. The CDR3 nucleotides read TGTGCCAGCAGACGGGGGGTAACCTACGAGCAGTACTTC. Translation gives CASRRGVTYEQYF.

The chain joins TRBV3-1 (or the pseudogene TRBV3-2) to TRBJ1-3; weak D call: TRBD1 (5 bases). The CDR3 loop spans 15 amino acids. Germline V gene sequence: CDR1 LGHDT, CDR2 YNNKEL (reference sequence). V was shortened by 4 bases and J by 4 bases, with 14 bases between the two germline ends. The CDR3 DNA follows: TGTGCCAGCAGCCCAAGCAGGGCGGAGGGAAACACCATATATTTT. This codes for CASSPSRAEGNTIYF.